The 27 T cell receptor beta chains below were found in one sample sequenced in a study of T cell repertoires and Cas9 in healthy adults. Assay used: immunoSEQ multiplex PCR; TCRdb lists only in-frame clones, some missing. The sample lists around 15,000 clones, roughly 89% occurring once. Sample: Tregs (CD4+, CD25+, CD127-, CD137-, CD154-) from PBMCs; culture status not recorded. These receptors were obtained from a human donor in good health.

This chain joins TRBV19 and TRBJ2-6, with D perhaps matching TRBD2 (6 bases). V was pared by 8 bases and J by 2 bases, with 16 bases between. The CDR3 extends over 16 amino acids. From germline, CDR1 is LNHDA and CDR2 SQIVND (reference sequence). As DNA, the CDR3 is TGTGCCAGTCACCTGGGGGAGGTTCCTGGGGCCAACGTCCTGACTTTC. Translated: CASHLGEVPGANVLTF.

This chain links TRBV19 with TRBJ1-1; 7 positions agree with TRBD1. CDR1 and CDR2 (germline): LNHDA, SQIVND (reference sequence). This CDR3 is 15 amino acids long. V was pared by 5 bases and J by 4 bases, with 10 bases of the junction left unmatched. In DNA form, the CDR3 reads TGTGCCAGTAGTCTATACAGGGGTATAAGCACTGAAGCTTTCTTT. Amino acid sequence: CASSLYRGISTEAFF.

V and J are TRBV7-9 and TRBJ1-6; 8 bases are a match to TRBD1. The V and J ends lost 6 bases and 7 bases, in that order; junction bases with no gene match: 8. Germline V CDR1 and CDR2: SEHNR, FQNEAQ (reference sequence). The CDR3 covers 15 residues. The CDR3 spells CASRPGQGSNSPLHF. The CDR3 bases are TGTGCCAGCAGACCCGGACAGGGTAGCAATTCACCCCTCCACTTT.

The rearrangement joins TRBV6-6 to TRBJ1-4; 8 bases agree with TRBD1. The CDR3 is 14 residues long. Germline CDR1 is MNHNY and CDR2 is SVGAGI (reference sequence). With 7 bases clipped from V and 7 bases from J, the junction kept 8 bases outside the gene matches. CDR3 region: CASNQGAGGEKLFF. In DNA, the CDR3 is TGTGCCAGCAATCAGGGGGCAGGCGGTGAAAAACTGTTTTTT.

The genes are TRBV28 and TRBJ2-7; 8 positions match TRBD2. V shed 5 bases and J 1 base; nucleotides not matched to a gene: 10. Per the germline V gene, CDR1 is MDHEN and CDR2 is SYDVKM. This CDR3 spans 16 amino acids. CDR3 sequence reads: CASSPSGGGFSYEQYF. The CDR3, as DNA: TGTGCCAGCAGTCCGTCGGGGGGGGGATTTTCCTACGAGCAGTACTTC.

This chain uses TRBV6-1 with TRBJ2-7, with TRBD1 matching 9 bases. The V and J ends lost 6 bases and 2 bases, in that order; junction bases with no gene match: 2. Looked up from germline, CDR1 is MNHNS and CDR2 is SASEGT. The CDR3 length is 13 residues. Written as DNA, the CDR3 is TGTGCCAGCAGGGGACAGGGCACCTACGAGCAGTACTTC. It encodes CASRGQGTYEQYF.

CDR3 in DNA: TGTGCCAGCAGTTTGGAGACAGGGGGCAACTATGGCTACACCTTC. It encodes CASSLETGGNYGYTF. The chain combines TRBV6-1 with TRBJ1-2, with 10 bases lining up with TRBD1. The CDR3 consists of 15 residues. Germline CDR1 and CDR2: MNHNS and SASEGT. V lost 5 bases and J lost 2; bases outside the gene matches: 5.

The CDR3 DNA is TGTGCCAGCCGGGAGGTCGCTGAAGCTTTCTTT. Translating gives CASREVAEAFF. The chain joins TRBV2 to TRBJ1-1; D is undetermined. The germline V gene encodes CDR1 SNHLY and CDR2 FYNNEI. V was pared by 8 bases and J by 6 bases, with 10 bases between. The CDR3 contains 11 residues.

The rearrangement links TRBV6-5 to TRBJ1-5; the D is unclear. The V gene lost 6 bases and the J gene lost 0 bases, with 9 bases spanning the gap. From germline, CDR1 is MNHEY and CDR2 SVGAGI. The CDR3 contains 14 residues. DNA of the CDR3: TGTGCCAGCAGACGCGGGGATAGCAATCAGCCCCAGCATTTT. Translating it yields CASRRGDSNQPQHF.

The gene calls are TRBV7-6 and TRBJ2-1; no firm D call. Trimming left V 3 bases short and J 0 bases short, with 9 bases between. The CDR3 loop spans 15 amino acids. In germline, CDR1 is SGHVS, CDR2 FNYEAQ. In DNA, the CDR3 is TGTGCCAGCAGCTTTTTGCCGAGCTCCTACAATGAGCAGTTCTTC. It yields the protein CASSFLPSSYNEQFF. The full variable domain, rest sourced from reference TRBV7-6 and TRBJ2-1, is GAGVSQSPRYKVTKRGQDVALRCDPISGHVSLYWYRQALGQGPEFLTYFNYEAQQDKSGLPNDRFSAERPEGSISTLTIQRTEQRDSAMYRCASSFLPSSYNEQFFGPGTRLTVL.

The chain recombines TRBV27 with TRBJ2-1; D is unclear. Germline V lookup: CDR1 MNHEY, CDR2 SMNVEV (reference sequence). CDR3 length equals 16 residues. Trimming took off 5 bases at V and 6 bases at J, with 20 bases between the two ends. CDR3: CASSPLQGVSVNEQFF. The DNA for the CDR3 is TGTGCCAGCAGTCCCCTCCAAGGCGTTTCCGTCAATGAGCAGTTCTTC.

The CDR3 DNA sequence: TGTGCCAGCAGTTACACGGGAGAATTATCCACCGGGGAGCTGTTTTTT. Translation: CASSYTGELSTGELFF. V is TRBV6-5 and J is TRBJ2-2; D is perhaps TRBD2 (6 bases). The V and J ends lost 2 bases and 4 bases respectively, with 14 bases between them. Germline CDR1 and CDR2: MNHEY and SVGAGI. CDR3 length: 16 amino acids.

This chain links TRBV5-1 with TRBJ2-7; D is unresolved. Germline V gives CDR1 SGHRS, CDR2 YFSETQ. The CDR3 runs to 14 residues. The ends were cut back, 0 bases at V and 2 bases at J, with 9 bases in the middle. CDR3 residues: CASSLGWPPYEQYF. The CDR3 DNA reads TGCGCCAGCAGCTTGGGGTGGCCCCCCTACGAGCAGTACTTC.

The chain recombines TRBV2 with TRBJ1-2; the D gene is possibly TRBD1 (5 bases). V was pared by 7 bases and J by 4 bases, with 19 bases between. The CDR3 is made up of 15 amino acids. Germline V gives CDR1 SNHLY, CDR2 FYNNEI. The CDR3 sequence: CASKRVRGPSYGYTF. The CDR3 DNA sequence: TGTGCCAGCAAACGGGTACGGGGACCGAGCTATGGCTACACCTTC.

The CDR3 protein is CASSLELAGGPRETQYF. The CDR3 bases are TGTGCCAGCAGCTTGGAACTAGCGGGGGGGCCTCGGGAGACCCAGTACTTC. The rearrangement joins TRBV5-5 to TRBJ2-5; 13 nucleotides line up with TRBD2. This CDR3 has 17 amino acids. Germline CDR1 and CDR2: SGHKS and YYEKEE (reference sequence). The J segment lost 5 bases and the V segment lost 0 bases, leaving 7 bases of the junction unmatched.

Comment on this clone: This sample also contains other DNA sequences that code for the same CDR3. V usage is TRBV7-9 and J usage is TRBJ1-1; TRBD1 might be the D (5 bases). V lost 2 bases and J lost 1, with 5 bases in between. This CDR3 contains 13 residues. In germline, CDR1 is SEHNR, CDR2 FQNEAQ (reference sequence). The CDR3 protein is CASSLTGNTEAFF. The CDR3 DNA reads TGTGCCAGCAGCTTAACAGGGAACACTGAAGCTTTCTTT.

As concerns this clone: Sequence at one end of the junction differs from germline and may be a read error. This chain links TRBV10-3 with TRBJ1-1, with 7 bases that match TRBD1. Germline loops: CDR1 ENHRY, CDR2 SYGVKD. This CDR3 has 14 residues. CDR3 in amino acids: CAISRGLQGSFGLF. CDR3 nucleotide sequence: TGTGCCATCAGTAGGGGGTTACAGGGGAGTTTTGGTCTCTTT.

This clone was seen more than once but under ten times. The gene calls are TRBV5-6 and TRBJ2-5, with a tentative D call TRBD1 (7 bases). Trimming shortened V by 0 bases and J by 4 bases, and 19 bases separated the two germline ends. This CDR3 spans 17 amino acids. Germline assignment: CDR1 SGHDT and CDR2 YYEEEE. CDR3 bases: TGTGCCAGCAGCTTGGGGCTCGGAGGGGGCGTAGGAGAGACCCAGTACTTC. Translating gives CASSLGLGGGVGETQYF.

The CDR3 coding sequence is TGCAGCGTTGTTCCCCAGGGGGCATTTGGCTACACCTTC. Protein sequence: CSVVPQGAFGYTF. This rearrangement joins TRBV29-1 to TRBJ1-2, with TRBD1 matching over 8 bases. The CDR3 length is 13 residues. Unmatched junction bases numbered 8, after V lost 4 bases and J lost 7 bases. Germline CDR1 is SQVTM and CDR2 is ANQGSEA.

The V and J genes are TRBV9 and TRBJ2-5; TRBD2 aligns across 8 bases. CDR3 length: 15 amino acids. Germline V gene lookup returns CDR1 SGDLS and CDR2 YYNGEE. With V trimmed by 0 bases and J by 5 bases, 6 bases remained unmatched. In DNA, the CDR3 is TGTGCCAGCAGCGTAGGTCGGGAGGGATGGGAGACCCAGTACTTC. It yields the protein CASSVGREGWETQYF.

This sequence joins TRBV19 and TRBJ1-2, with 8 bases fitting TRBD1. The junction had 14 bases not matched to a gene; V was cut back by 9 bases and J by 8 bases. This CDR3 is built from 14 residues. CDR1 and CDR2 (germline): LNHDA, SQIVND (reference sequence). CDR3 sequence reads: CASDAGTGSGGYTF. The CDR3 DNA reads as TGTGCCAGCGATGCCGGGACAGGCTCGGGGGGCTACACCTTC. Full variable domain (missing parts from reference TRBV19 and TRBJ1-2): DGGITQSPKYLFRKEGQNVTLSCEQNLNHDAMYWYRQDPGQGLRLIYYSQIVNDFQKGDIAEGYSVSREKKESFPLTVTSAQKNPTAFYLCASDAGTGSGGYTFGSGTRLTVV.

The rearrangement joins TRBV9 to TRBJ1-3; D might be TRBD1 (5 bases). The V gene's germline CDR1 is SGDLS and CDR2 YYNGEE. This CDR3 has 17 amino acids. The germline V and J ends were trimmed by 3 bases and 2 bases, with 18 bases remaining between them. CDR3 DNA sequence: TGTGCCAGCAGCGCGTATAAACAGGCCCACACTGGAAACACCATATATTTT. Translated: CASSAYKQAHTGNTIYF. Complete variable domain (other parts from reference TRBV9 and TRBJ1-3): DSGVTQTPKHLITATGQRVTLRCSPRSGDLSVYWYQQSLDQGLQFLIQYYNGEERAKGNILERFSAQQFPDLHSELNLSSLELGDSALYFCASSAYKQAHTGNTIYFGEGSWLTVV.

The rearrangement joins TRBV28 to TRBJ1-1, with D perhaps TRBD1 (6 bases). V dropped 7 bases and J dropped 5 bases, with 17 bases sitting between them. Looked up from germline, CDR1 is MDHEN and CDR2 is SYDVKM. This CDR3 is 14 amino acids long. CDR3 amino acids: CASIRGGVVTEAFF. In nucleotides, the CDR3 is TGTGCCAGCATTCGAGGGGGGGTGGTGACTGAAGCTTTCTTT. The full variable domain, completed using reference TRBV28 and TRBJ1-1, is DVKVTQSSRYLVKRTGEKVFLECVQDMDHENMFWYRQDPGLGLRLIYFSYDVKMKEKGDIPEGYSVSREKKERFSLILESASTNQTSMYLCASIRGGVVTEAFFGQGTRLTVV.

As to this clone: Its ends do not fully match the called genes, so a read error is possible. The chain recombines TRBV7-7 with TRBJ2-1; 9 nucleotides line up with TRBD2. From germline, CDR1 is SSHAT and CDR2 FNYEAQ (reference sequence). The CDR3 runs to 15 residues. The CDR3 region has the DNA TGTGCTAGCAGCGCCTCTAGCGGGGCCTACAATGAGCAGTTCTTC. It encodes CASSASSGAYNEQFF.

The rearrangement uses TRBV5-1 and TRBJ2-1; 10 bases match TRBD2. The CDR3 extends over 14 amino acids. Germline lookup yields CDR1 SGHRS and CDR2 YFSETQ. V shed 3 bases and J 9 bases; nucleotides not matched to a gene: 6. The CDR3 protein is CASSSLAGVAEQFF. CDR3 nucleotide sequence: TGCGCCAGCAGCTCCCTAGCGGGAGTGGCTGAGCAGTTCTTC. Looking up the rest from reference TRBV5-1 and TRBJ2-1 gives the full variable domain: KAGVTQTPRYLIKTRGQQVTLSCSPISGHRSVSWYQQTPGQGLQFLFEYFSETQRNKGNFPGRFSGRQFSNSRSEMNVSTLELGDSALYLCASSSLAGVAEQFFGPGTRLTVL.

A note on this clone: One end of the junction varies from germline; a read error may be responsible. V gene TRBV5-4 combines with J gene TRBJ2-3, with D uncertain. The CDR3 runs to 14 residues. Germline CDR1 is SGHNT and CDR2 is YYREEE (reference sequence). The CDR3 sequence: CAGSLLRIPDTQYF. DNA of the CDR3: TGTGCCGGCAGCTTACTAAGGATTCCAGATACGCAGTATTTT. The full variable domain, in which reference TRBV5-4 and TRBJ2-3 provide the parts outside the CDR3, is ETGVTQSPTHLIKTRGQQVTLRCSSQSGHNTVSWYQQALGQGPQFIFQYYREEENGRGNFPPRFSGLQFPNYSSELNVNALELDDSALYLCAGSLLRIPDTQYFGPGTRLTVL.

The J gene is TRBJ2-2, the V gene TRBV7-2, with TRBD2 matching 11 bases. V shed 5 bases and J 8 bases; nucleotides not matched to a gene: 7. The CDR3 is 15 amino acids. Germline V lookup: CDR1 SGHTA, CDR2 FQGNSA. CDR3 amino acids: CASSPGGLAVGELFF. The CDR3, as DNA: TGTGCCAGCAGCCCAGGGGGACTAGCGGTTGGGGAGCTGTTTTTT.